These T cell receptor beta chains were read from a single sample in a study of blood T cell repertoires in COVID-19. Sequenced by immunoSEQ multiplex PCR; TCRdb stores in-frame clones only, minus some. Of about 120,000 clones listed, roughly three quarters were seen once; the top ten hold 37%. The specimen was peripheral blood. The receptors shown here come from a man between 35 and 55 years old with active or convalescent COVID-19. The CDR3 runs from the conserved cysteine through the conserved F or W. The D gene is left open where the match is weak. Clone size is given for some rows only: seen once, a few or many times, or a class if the clone is expanded.

>TRBV6-1|.|TRBD2|TRBJ2-2
CASSGELAGLTGELFF
TGTGCCAGCAGTGGGGAGTTAGCGGGCCTCACCGGGGAGCTGTTTTTT
>TRBV5-1|.|.|TRBJ1-6
CASSTNRGGDSPLHF
TGCGCCAGCAGCACCAACCGGGGGGGTGATTCACCCCTCCACTTT
>TRBV30|.|.|TRBJ1-6
CAWSVRDYHNSPLHF
TGTGCCTGGAGTGTCCGGGATTACCATAATTCACCCCTCCACTTT
>TRBV15|.|.|TRBJ1-3
CATSRDPAGGGNTIYF
TGTGCCACCAGCAGAGATCCCGCCGGCGGGGGGAACACCATATATTTT
>TRBV5-1|.|TRBD2|TRBJ2-1
CASSPLGTSGSGEQFF
TGCGCCAGCAGCCCCCTCGGGACTAGCGGGTCCGGTGAGCAGTTCTTC
>TRBV7-9|.|TRBD2|TRBJ2-7
CASSLMSGLAGGEQYF
TGTGCCAGCAGCTTGATGAGTGGACTAGCGGGAGGCGAGCAGTACTTC
>TRBV24-1|few|TRBD1|TRBJ2-3
CATSVGQATDTQYF
TGTGCCACCAGTGTTGGACAGGCAACAGATACGCAGTATTTT
>TRBV7-2|few|.|TRBJ1-4
CASSPRQANEKLFF
TGTGCCAGCAGCCCCCGACAGGCGAATGAAAAACTGTTTTTT
>TRBV6-5|.|TRBD1|TRBJ1-5
CASSPTGGGDQPQHF
TGTGCCAGCAGTCCCACAGGGGGAGGGGATCAGCCCCAGCATTTT
>TRBV2|once|.|TRBJ1-4
CASSDRGYEKLFF
TGTGCCAGCAGTGACAGGGGTTACGAAAAACTGTTTTTT
>TRBV5-5|.|.|TRBJ1-2
CASSLDGNYGYTF
TGTGCCAGCAGCTTGGACGGGAACTATGGCTACACCTTC
>TRBV24-1|.|.|TRBJ2-7
CATSDFHSYEQYF
TGTGCCACCAGTGATTTCCACTCCTACGAGCAGTACTTC
>TRBV19|.|TRBD1|TRBJ1-1
CASSATGVWTEAFF
TGTGCCAGTAGTGCCACAGGGGTATGGACTGAAGCTTTCTTT
>TRBV15|.|.|TRBJ1-3
CATSRAGNTIYF
TGTGCCACCAGCAGAGCAGGAAACACCATATATTTT